The entry that follows covers one T cell receptor beta chain sequence. These data originate in a study of blood T cell repertoires in COVID-19. For the study at large: COVID-19 samples, acute and convalescent, were from the United States, Italy and Spain. PBMCs, B-cell-depleted T cells, or T cells provided the cDNA or gDNA that made up the material.

In the study's own analysis: It was from reference gene primer amplification that nucleated cell counts were estimated. TCRdb keeps only in-frame clones here, not all; method: immunoSEQ multiplex PCR. V, J and clone size derive from that table, while D and trimming were established from the DNA sequence. The sample lists tens of thousands of clones; 88% were seen once. The V end lost 5 bases, the J end lost 5 bases, and 13 bases lay between the germline ends. The CDR3 length is 14 residues. Germline V gene sequence: CDR1 SGHRS, CDR2 YFSETQ. This sequence originates from a human donor in a cohort sampled during active COVID-19. The specimen was peripheral blood. The gene calls are TRBV5-1 and TRBJ1-4; TRBD1 is a possible D gene (5 bases). CDR3 region: CASSPGFRNEKLFF. DNA of the CDR3: TGCGCCAGCAGTCCAGGGTTCAGGAATGAAAAACTGTTTTTT.